This T cell receptor beta chain was sequenced for a study of cytomegalovirus exposure and HLA in healthy donors. Study-level information: An earlier analysis found some 100 million unique TCR beta sequences from roughly 170 million T cells. Study-wide results and limits: HLA alleles were associated with 18,000 or so TCR beta sequences in a later analysis at 0.05 false discovery rate.

About this clone itself: Its antigen is undetermined.

The PCR made use of 60 Vbeta and 13 Jbeta primers. The repertoire was sequenced with immunoSEQ multiplex PCR; TCRdb's copy has only in-frame clones and lacks some. Of about 160,000 clones in the sample, 80% were seen once. Though probably carrying unrecorded immune exposures, donors were nominally healthy at sampling. CDR1 and CDR2 from the germline V gene are SGDLS and YYNGEE. The V segment lost 3 bases and the J segment 3 bases; nucleotides outside the gene matches: 2. This CDR3 has 14 amino acids. The TCR sequence derives from a man aged 18-30 years in good health and CMV-seropositive. The chain combines TRBV9 with TRBJ2-3, with 9 bases aligning to TRBD1. Sequenced sample: PBMCs. The CDR3 nucleotides read TGTGCCAGCAGCGATGGACAGGGGACAGATACGCAGTATTTT. Residues: CASSDGQGTDTQYF.